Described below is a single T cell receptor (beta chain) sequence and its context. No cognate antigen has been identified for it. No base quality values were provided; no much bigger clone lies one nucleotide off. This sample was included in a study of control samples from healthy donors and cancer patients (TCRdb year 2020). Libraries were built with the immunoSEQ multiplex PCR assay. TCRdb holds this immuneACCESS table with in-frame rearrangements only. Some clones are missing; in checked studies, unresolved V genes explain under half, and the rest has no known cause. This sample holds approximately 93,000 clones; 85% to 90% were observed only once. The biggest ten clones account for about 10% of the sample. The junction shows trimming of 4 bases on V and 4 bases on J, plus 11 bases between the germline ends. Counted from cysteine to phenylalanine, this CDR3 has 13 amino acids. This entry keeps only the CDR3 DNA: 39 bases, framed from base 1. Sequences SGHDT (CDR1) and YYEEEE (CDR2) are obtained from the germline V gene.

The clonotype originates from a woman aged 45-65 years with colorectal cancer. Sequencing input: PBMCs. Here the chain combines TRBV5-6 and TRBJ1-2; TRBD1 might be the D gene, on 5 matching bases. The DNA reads TGTGCCAGCAGCCTCCGGGACGGCTATGGCTACACCTTC. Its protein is CASSLRDGYGYTF. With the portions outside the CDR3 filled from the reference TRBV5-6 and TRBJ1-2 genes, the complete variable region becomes DAGVTQSPTHLIKTRGQQVTLRCSPKSGHDTVSWYQQALGQGPQFIFQYYEEEERQRGNFPDRFSGHQFPNYSSELNVNALLLGDSALYLCASSLRDGYGYTFGSGTRLTVV.